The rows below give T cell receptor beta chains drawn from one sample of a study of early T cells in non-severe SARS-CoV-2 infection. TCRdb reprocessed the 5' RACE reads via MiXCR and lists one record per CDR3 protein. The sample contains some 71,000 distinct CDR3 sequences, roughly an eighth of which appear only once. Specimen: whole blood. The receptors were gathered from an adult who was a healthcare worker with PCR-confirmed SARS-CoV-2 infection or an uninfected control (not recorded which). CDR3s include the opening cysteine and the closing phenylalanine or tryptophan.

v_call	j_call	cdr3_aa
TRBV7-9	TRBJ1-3	CASSLAKGGGISGNTIYF
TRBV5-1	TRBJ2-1	CASSHGQGYINEQFF
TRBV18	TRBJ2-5	CASSPPGQGQETQYF
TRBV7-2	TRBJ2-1	CASSNSWGDEQFF
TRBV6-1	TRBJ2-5	CASSEAGITAQETQYF
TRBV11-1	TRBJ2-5	CASSPLGQRALFTQYF
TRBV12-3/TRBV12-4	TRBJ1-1	CASSLGTGNTEAFF
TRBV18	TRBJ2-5	CASSPKDRAWETQYF
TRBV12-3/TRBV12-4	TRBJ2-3	CASSFLSAGGTDTQYF
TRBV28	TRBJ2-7	CASSPDTFGQYF
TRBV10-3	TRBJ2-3	CAISGPDSTQYF
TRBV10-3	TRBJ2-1	CAISAPNTEQFF
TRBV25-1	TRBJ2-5	CASNRAAGEETQYF
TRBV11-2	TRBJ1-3	CASSLDAQGATGNTIYF
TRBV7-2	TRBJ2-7	CASSVTGSTYEQYF
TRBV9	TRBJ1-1	CASSPYLGEAFF
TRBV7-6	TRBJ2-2	CASSATGGAGTGELFF
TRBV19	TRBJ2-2	CATTGVSVNTGELFF
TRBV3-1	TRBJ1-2	CASSQGRHYGYTF
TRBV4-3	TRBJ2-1	CASSPAVGHNEQFF
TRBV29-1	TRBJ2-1	CSVDRTGSYNEQFF
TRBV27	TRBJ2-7	CASSLRAHYEQYF
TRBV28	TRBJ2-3	CASTNGGTDTQYF
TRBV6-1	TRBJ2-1	CASSVEYDEQFF
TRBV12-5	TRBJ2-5	CASGVEETQYF
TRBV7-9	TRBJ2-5	CASSAASGGRVETQYF
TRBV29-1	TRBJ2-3	CSVDSPSTDTQYF
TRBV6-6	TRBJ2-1	CASGRPQQFF
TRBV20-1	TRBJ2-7	CSARVTGNYEQYF
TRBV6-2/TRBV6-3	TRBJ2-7	CATSGAGYEQYF
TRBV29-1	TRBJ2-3	CSVGDTQYF
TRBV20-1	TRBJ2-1	CSAPRREGYNEQFF
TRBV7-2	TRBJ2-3	CASSTTLADSTDTQYF
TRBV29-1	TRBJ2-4	CSVDGQADIQYF
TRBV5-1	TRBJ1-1	CASSLDRGMNTEAFF
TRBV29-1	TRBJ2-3	CSVWTGAEDTQYF
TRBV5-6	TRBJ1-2	CASSQERRNYGYTF
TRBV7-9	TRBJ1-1	CASSLVNTEAFF
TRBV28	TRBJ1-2	CASRAQGASSYGYTF
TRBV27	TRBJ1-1	CASSQLVGTEAFF
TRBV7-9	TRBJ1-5	CASSLDGNQPQHF
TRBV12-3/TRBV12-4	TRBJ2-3	CASSSRPGATQYF
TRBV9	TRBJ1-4	CASSVELQGGEKLFF
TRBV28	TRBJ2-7	CASEDNREPYEQYF
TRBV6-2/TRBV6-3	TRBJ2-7	CASRQGDEQYF
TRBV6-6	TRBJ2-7	CASSYSWDISSYEQYF
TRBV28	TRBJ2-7	CASSQSGTGLWEQYF
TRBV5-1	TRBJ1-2	CASSLVAGTNYGYTF
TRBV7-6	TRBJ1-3	CASSLGPRALYF
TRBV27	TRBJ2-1	CASTTAGTRQFF
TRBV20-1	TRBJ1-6	CSARKEVSYNSPLHF
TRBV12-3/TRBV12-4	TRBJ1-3	CASSFPGPTLADTIYF
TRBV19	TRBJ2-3	CASRTAGVGDTQYF
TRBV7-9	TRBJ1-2	CASSLAAANFGYTF
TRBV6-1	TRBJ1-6	CASSERANNSPLHF
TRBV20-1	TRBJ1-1	CSARGQGYTEAFF
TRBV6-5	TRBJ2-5	CATSIRRLQETQYF